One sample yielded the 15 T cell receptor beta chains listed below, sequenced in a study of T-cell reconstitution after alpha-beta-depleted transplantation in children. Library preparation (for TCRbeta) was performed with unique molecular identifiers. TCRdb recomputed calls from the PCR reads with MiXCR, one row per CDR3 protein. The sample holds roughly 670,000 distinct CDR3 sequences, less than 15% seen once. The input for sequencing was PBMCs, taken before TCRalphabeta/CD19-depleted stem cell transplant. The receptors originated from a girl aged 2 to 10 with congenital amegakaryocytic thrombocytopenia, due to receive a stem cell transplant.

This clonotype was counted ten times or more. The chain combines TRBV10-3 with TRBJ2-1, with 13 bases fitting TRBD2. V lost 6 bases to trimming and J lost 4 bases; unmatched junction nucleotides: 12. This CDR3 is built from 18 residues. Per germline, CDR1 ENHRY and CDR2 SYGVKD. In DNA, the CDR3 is TGTGCCATCAGACAAACAGACCGGACTAGCGGGAGTTACAATGAGCAGTTCTTC. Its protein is CAIRQTDRTSGSYNEQFF.

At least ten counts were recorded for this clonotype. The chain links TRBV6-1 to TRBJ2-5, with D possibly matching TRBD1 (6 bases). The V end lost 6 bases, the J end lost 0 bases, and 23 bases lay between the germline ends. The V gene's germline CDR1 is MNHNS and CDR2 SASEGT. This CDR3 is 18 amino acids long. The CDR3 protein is CASRTGSLWDWYQETQYF. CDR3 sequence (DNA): TGTGCCAGCAGAACAGGGTCGCTTTGGGATTGGTACCAAGAGACCCAGTACTTC.

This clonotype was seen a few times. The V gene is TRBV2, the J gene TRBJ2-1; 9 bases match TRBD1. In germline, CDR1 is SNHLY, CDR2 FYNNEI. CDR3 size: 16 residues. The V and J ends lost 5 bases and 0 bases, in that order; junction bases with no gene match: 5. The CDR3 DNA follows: TGTGCCAGCAGTATAGAGGACAGGGGCTCCTACAATGAGCAGTTCTTC. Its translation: CASSIEDRGSYNEQFF.

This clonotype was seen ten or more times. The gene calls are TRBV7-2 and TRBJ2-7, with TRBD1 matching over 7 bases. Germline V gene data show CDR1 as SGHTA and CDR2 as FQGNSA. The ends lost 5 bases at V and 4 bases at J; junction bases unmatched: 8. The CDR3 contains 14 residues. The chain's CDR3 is CASSPIRGRYEQYF. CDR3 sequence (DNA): TGTGCCAGCAGCCCTATAAGGGGGCGATACGAGCAGTACTTC.

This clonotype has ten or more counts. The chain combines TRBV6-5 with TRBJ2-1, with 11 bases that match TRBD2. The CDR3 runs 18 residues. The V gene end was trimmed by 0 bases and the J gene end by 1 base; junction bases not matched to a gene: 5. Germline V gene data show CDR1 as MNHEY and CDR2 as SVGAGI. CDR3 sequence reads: CASSYSILAGASYNEQFF. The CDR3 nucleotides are TGTGCCAGCAGTTACTCGATACTAGCGGGAGCATCCTACAATGAGCAGTTCTTC.

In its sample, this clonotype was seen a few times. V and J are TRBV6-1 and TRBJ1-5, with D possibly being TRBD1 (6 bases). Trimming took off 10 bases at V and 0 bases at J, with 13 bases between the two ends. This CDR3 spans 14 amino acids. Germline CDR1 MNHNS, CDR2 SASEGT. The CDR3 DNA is TGTGCCACTAGCCGGGACATTAGCAATCAGCCCCAGCATTTT. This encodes CATSRDISNQPQHF.

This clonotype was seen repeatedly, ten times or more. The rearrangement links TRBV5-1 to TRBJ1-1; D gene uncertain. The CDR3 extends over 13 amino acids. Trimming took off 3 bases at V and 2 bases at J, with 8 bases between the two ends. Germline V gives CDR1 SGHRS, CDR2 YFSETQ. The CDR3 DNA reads TGCGCCAGCAGCTCCCCAGGAAACACTGAAGCTTTCTTT. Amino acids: CASSSPGNTEAFF.

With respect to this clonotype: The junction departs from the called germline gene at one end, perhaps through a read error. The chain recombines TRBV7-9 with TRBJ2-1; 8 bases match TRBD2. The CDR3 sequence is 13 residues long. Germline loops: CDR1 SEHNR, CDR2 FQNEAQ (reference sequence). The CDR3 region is CASSPGLVDEHFF. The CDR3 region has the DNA TGTGCCAGCAGCCCGGGACTAGTCGATGAGCATTTCTTC.

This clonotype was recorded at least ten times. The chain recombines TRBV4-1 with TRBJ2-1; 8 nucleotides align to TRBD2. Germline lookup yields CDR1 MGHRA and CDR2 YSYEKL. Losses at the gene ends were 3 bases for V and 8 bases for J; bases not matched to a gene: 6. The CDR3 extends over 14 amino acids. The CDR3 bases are TGCGCCAGCAGCCAGCTAGCGGGTTACTATGAGCAGTTCTTC. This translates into CASSQLAGYYEQFF.

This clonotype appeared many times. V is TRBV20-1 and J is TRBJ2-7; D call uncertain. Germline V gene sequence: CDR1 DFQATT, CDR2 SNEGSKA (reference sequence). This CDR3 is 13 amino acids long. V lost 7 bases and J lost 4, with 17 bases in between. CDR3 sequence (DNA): TGCAGTGTTACCCGCATCCGAGGTTACGAGCAGTACTTC. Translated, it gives CSVTRIRGYEQYF.

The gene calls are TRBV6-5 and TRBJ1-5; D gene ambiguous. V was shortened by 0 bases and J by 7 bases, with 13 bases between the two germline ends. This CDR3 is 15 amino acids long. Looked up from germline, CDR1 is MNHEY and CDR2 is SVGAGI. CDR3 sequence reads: CASSYSTPVGQPQHF. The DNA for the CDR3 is TGTGCCAGCAGTTACTCAACCCCCGTAGGGCAGCCCCAGCATTTT.

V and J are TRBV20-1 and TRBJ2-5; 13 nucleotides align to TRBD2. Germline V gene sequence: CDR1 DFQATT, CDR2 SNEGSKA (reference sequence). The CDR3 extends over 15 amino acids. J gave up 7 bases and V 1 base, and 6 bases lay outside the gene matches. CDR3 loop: CSARVPGTSGATQYF. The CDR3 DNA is TGCAGTGCTAGAGTTCCCGGGACTAGCGGGGCGACCCAGTACTTC.

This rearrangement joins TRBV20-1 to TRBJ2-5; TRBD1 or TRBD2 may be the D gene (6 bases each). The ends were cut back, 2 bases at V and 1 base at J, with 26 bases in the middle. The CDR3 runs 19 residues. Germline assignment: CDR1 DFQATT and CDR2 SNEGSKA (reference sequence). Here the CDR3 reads CSARWGAGRVSVSQETQYF. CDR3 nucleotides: TGCAGTGCTAGATGGGGGGCGGGAAGGGTCTCCGTTTCCCAAGAGACCCAGTACTTC.

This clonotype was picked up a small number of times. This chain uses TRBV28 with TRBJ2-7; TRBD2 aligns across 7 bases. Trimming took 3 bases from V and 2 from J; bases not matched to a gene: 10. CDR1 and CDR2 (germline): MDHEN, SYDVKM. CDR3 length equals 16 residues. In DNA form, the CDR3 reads TGTGCCAGCAGTTTCCTTCAGACTAGCTCGGCCTACGAGCAGTACTTC. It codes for CASSFLQTSSAYEQYF.

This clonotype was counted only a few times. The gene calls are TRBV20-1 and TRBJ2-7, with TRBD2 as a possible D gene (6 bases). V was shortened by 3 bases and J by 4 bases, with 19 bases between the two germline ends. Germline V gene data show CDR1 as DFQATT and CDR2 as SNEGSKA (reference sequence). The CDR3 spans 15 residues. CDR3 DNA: TGCAGTGCTAGCTTGCGGGACCCATCCGGATACGAGCAGTACTTC. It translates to CSASLRDPSGYEQYF.